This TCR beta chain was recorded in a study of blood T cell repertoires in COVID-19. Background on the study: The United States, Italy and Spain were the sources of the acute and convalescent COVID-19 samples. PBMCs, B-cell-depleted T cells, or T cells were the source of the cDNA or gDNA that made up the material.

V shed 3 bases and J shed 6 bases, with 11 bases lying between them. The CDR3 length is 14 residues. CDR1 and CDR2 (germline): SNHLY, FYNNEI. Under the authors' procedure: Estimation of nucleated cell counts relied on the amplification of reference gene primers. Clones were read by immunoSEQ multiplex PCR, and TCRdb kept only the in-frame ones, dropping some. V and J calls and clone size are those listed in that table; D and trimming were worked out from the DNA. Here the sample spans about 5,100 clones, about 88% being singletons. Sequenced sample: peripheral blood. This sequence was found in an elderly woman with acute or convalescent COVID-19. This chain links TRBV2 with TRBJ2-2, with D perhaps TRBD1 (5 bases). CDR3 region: CASSDSGSAGELFF. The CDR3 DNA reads TGTGCCAGCAGTGATTCAGGGTCGGCCGGGGAGCTGTTTTTT.